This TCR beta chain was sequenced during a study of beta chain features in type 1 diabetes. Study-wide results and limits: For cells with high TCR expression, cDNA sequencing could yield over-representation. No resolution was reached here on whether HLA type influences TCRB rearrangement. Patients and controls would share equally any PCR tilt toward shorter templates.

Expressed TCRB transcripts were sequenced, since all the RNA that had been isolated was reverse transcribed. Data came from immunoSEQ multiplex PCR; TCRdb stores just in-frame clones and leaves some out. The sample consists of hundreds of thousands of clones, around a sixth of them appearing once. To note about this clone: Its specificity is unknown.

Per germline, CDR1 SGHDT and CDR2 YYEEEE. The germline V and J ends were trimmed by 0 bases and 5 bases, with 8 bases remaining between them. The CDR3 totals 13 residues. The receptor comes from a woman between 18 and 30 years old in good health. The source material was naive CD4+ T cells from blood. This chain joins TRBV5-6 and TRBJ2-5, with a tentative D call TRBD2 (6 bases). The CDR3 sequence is CASSLAGRETQYF. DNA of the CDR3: TGTGCCAGCAGCTTGGCGGGGAGGGAGACCCAGTACTTC.